This T cell receptor beta chain was identified during a study of response to subunit inactivated influenza vaccine. General study results and limits: Each seasonal influenza vaccination recruits few new T cells, the authors suggested.

Between the trimmed V and J ends, which lost 1 base and 7 bases, there was a span of 7 bases. The CDR3 has 13 amino acids. The germline V gene has CDR1 KGHSH and CDR2 LQKENI. Details on this clonotype: What it recognizes is unknown.

In TCRdb, the RT-PCR reads were re-called with MiXCR into one record per CDR3 protein. This sample yields under 850,000 distinct CDR3 sequences, of which around a sixth are seen a single time; approximately 10% belongs to the top ten. This TCR derives from a man over 45 who received an inactivated influenza vaccine. Specimen: PBMCs from blood, collected roughly 5 days after vaccination. The V call is TRBV18, the J call TRBJ2-2, with D unresolved. The CDR3 DNA reads TGTGCCAGCTCACCACAGACTGTCGGGGAGCTGTTTTTT. Amino acid sequence: CASSPQTVGELFF.